The source of this TCR beta chain is a study of blood T cell repertoires in COVID-19. On the study more broadly: The United States, Italy and Spain were the sources of the acute and convalescent COVID-19 samples. T cells, B-cell-depleted T cells, or PBMCs supplied cDNA or gDNA.

Per the original methods: Reference gene primer amplification yielded estimated nucleated cell counts. Measured with immunoSEQ multiplex PCR; TCRdb has only the in-frame clones, and not every one. From that table come the V and J calls and clone size; the DNA was used to work out D and trimming. Of fewer than 300,000 clones listed, 85% to 90% are singletons. This CDR3 has 16 amino acids. Germline V gene sequence: CDR1 SGHTS, CDR2 YDEGEE. Between the trimmed V and J ends, which lost 6 bases and 0 bases, there was a span of 18 bases. The chain uses TRBV5-8 and TRBJ1-1, with D possibly TRBD1 on 5 matching bases. This TCR was sampled from a woman in her forties or fifties with COVID-19, enrolled during active disease. Sequencing was carried out using peripheral blood. CDR3: CASTKHGGGMNTEAFF. CDR3 DNA: TGTGCCAGCACCAAGCATGGGGGAGGCATGAACACTGAAGCTTTCTTT.